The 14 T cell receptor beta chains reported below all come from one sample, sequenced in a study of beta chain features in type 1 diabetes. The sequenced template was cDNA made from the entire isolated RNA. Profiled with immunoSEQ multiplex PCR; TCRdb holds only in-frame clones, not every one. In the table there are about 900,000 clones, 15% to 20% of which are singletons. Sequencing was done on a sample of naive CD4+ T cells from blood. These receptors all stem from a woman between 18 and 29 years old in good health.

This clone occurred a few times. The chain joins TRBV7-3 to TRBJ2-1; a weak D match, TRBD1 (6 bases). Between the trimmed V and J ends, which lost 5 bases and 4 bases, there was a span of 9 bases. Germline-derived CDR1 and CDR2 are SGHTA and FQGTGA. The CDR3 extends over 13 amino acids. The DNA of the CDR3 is TGTGCCAGCAGCCTGGACAGATACAATGAGCAGTTCTTC. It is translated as CASSLDRYNEQFF. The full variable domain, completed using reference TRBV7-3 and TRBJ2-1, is GAGVSQTPSNKVTEKGKYVELRCDPISGHTALYWYRQSLGQGPEFLIYFQGTGAADDSGLPNDRFFAVRPEGSVSTLKIQRTERGDSAVYLCASSLDRYNEQFFGPGTRLTVL.

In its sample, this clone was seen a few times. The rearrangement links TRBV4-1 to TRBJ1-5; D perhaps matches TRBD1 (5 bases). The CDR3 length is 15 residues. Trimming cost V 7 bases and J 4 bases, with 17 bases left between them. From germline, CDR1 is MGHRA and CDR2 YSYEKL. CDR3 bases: TGCGCCAGCACACGGATTGCAGGGCTTAATCAGCCCCAGCATTTT. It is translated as CASTRIAGLNQPQHF.

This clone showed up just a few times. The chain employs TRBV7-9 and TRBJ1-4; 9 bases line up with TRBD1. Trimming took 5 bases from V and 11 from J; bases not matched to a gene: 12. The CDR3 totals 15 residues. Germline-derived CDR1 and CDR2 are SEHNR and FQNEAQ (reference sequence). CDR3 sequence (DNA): TGTGCCAGCAGCCCTCGGGACAGGGAGTTCCCTAAACTGTTTTTT. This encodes CASSPRDREFPKLFF.

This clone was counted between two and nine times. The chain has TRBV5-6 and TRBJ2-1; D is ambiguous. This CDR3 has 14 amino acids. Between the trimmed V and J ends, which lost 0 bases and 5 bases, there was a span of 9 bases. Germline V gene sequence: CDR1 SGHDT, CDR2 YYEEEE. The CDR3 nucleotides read TGTGCCAGCAGCTTGGTCGATCCAAACAATGAGCAGTTCTTC. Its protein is CASSLVDPNNEQFF.

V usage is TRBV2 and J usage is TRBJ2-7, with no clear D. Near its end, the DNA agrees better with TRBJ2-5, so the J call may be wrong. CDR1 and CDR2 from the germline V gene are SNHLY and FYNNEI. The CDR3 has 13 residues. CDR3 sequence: CASSGLTQETQYF. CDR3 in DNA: TGTGCCAGCAGTGGGCTTACCCAAGAGACCCAGTACTTC.

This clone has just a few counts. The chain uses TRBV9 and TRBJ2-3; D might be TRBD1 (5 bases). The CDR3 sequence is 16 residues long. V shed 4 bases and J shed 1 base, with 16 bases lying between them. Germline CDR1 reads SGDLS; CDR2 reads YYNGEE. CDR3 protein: CASSSLSPRGTDTQYF. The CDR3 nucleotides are TGTGCCAGCAGCTCCCTAAGCCCCAGGGGCACAGATACGCAGTATTTT.

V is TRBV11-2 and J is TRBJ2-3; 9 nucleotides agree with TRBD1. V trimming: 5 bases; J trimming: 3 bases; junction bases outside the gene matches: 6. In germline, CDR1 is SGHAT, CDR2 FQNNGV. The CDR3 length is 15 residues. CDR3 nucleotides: TGTGCCAGCAGCCCGGGGACAGGGCGTACAGATACGCAGTATTTT. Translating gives CASSPGTGRTDTQYF.

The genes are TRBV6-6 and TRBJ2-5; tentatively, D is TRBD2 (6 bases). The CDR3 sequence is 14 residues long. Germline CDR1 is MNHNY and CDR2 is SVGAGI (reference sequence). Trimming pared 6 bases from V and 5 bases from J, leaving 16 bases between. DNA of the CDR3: TGTGCCAGCAGAGAGACAGTGGGAGGCGAGACCCAGTACTTC. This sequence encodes CASRETVGGETQYF.

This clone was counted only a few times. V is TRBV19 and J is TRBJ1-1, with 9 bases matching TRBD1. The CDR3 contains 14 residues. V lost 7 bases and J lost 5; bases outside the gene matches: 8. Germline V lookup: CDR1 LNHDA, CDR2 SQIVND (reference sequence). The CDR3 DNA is TGTGCCAGTACCAAGGACAGGGGTGGGACTGAAGCTTTCTTT. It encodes CASTKDRGGTEAFF.

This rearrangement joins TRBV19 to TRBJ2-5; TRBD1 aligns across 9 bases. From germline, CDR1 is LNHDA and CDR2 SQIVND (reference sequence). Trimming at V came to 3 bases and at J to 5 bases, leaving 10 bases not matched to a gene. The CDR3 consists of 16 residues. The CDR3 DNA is TGTGCCAGTAGTATGTTGGGACAGGGAGGTCCGGAGACCCAGTACTTC. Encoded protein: CASSMLGQGGPETQYF.

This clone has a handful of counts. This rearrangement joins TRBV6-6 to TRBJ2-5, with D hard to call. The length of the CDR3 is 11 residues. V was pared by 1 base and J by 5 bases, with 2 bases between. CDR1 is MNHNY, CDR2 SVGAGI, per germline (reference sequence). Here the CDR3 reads CASSYFETQYF. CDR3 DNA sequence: TGTGCCAGCAGTTACTTCGAGACCCAGTACTTC.

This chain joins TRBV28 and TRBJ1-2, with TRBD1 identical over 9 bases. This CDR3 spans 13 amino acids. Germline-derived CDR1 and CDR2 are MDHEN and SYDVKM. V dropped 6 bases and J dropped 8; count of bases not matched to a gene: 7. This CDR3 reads CASRRTGVVGYTF. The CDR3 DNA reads TGTGCCAGCAGGAGGACAGGGGTTGTAGGCTACACCTTC.

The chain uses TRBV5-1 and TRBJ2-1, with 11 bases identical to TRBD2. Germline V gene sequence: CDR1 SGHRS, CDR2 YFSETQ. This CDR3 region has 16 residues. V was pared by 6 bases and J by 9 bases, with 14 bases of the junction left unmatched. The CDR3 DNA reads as TGCGCCAGCAACTTCTTTAGCGGGAGGGCAGCGGGTGAGCAGTTCTTC. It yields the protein CASNFFSGRAAGEQFF.

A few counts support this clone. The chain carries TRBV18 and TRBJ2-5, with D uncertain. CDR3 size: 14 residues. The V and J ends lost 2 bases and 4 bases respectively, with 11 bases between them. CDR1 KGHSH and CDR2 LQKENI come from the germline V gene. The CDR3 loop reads CASSPDRIRETQYF. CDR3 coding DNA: TGTGCCAGCTCACCAGACCGGATTCGAGAGACCCAGTACTTC.